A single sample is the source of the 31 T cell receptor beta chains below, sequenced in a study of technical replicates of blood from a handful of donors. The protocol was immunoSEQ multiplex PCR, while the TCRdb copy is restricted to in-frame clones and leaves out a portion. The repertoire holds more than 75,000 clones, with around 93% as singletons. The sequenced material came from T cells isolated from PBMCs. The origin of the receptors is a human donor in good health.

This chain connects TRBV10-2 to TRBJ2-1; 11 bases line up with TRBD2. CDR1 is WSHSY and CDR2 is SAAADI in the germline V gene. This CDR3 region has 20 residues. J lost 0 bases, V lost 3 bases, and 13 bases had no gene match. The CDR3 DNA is TGCGCCAGCAGTGACGCGGAGGGGCTAGCGGGGGGAAGCTCCTACAATGAGCAGTTCTTC. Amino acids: CASSDAEGLAGGSSYNEQFF.

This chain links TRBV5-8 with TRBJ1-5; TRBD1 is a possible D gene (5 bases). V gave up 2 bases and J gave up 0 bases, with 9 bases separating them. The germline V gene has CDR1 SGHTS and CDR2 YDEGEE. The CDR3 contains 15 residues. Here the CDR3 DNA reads TGTGCCAGCAGCTTCAAAAGGGGTAGCAATCAGCCCCAGCATTTT. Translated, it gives CASSFKRGSNQPQHF.

This chain's CDR3 is CASSVSRAGDQPQHF. For the CDR3, the DNA is TGTGCCAGCAGTGTCTCCCGGGCGGGGGACCAGCCCCAGCATTTT. V is TRBV2 and J is TRBJ1-5; weak D call: TRBD1 (5 bases). CDR3 length: 15 residues. With 4 bases removed from V and 7 bases from J, the gap between germline ends came to 17 bases. Germline V gene sequence: CDR1 SNHLY, CDR2 FYNNEI.

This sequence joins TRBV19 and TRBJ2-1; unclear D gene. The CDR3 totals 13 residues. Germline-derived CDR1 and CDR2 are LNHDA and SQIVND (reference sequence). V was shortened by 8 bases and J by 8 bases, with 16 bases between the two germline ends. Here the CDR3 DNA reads TGTGCCAGTTCGGCTAGTTTGCACTATGAGCAGTTCTTC. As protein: CASSASLHYEQFF.

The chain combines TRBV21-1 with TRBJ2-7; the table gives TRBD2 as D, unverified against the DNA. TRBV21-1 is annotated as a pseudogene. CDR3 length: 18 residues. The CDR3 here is CASSKPDRDIESARGQYF. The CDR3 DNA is TGTGCCAGCAGCAAACCCGATCGCGACATCGAGTCCGCTCGGGGGCAGTACTTC.

The CDR3 spells CASSSTGTGNYGYTF. CDR3 sequence (DNA): TGTGCCAGCAGTAGTACCGGGACAGGGAACTATGGCTACACCTTC. This rearrangement joins TRBV13 to TRBJ1-2; 9 nucleotides agree with TRBD1. There are 15 residues in the CDR3. In germline, CDR1 is PRHDT, CDR2 FYEKMQ (reference sequence). V lost 6 bases and J lost 2; bases outside the gene matches: 7.

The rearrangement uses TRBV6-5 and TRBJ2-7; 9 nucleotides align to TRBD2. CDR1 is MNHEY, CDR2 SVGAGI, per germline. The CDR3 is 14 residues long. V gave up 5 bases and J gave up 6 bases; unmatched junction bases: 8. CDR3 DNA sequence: TGTGCCAGCAGTATTACCGGGACTAGCTCCGAGCAGTACTTC. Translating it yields CASSITGTSSEQYF.

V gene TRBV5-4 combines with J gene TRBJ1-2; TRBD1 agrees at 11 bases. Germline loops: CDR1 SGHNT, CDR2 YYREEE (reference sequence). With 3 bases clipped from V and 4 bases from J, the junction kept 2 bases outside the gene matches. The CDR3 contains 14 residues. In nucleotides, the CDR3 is TGTGCCAGCAGCTGGACAGGGGGCGGCTATGGCTACACCTTC. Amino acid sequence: CASSWTGGGYGYTF.

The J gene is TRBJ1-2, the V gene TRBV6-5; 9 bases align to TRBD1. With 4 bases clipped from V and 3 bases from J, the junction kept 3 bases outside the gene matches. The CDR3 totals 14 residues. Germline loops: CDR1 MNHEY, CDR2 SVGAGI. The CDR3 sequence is CASSLQGADYGYTF. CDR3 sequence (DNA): TGTGCCAGCAGTTTACAGGGGGCTGACTATGGCTACACCTTC.

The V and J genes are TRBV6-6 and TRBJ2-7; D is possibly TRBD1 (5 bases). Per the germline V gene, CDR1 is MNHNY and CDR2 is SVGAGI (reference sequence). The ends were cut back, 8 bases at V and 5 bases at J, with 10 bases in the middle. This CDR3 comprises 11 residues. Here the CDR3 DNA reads TGTGCCAGCGCAGGGTCCCACGAGCAGTACTTC. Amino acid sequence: CASAGSHEQYF.

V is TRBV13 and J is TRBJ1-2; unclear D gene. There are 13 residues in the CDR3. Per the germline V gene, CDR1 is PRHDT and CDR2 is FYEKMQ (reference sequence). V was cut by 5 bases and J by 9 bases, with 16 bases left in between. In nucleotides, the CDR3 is TGTGCCAGCAGCCCTGAGGGTTCTGACAGCTACACCTTC. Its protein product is CASSPEGSDSYTF. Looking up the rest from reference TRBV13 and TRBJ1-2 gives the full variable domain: AAGVIQSPRHLIKEKRETATLKCYPIPRHDTVYWYQQGPGQDPQFLISFYEKMQSDKGSIPDRFSAQQFSDYHSELNMSSLELGDSALYFCASSPEGSDSYTFGSGTRLTVV.

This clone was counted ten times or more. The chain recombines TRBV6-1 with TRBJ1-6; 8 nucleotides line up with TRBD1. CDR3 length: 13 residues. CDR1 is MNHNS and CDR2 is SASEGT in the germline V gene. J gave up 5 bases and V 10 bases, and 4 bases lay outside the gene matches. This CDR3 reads CATQDRDNSPLHF. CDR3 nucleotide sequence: TGTGCCACCCAGGACAGGGATAATTCACCCCTCCACTTT.

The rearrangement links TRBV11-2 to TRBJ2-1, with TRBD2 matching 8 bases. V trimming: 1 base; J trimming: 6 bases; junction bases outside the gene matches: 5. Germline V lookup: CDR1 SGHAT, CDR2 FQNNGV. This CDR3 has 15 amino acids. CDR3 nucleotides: TGTGCCAGCAGCTTAGGACTAGCGATCAGCAATGAGCAGTTCTTC. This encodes CASSLGLAISNEQFF.

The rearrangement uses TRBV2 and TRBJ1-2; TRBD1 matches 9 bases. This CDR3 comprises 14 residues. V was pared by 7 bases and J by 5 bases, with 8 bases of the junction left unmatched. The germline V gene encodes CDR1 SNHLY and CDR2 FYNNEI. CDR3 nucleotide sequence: TGTGCCAGCAACCTACAGGGGGCGCGGTATGGCTACACCTTC. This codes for CASNLQGARYGYTF.

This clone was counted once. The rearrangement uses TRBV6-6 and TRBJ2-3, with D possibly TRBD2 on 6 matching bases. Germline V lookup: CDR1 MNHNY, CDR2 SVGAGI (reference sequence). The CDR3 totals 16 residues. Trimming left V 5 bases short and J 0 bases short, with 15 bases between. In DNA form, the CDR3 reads TGTGCCAGCAGTCCCATACGGGGGTTGAGCACAGATACGCAGTATTTT. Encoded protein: CASSPIRGLSTDTQYF.

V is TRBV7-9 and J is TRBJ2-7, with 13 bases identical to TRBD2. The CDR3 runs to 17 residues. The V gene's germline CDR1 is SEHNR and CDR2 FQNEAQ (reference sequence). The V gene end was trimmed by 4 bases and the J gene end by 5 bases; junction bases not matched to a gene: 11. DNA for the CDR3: TGTGCCAGCAGCTCGCTCACTAGCGGGAGGGCCACCAACGAGCAGTACTTC. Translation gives CASSSLTSGRATNEQYF.

CDR3 sequence (DNA): TGCGCCAGCAGCCTTGGGACAGGACCCTACGAGCAGTACTTC. Its protein product is CASSLGTGPYEQYF. The chain couples TRBV4-1 to TRBJ2-7; 8 nucleotides agree with TRBD1. After removal of 4 bases from V and 2 bases from J, the junction contained 4 bases not matched to a gene. This CDR3 spans 14 amino acids. Germline V CDR1 and CDR2: MGHRA, YSYEKL.

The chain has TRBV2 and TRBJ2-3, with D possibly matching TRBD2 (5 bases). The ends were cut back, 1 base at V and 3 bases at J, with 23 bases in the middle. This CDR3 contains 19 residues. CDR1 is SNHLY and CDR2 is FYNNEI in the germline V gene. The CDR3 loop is CASSEEGGSGLAVTDTQYF. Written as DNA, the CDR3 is TGTGCCAGCAGTGAAGAAGGCGGGTCAGGCTTGGCCGTTACAGATACGCAGTATTTT. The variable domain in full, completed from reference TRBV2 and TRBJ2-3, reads EPEVTQTPSHQVTQMGQEVILRCVPISNHLYFYWYRQILGQKVEFLVSFYNNEISEKSEIFDDQFSVERPDGSNFTLKIRSTKLEDSAMYFCASSEEGGSGLAVTDTQYFGPGTRLTVL.

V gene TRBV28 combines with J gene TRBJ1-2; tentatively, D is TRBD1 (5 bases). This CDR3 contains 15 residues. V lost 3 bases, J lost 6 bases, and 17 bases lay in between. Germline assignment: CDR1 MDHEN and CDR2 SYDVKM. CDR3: CASSLVGDFQNGYTF. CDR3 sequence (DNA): TGTGCCAGCAGTTTGGTAGGGGATTTTCAGAATGGCTACACCTTC.

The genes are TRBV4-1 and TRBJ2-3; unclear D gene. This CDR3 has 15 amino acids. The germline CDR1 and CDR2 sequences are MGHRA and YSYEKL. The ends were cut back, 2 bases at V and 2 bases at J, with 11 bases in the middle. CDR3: CASSQRLDITDTQYF. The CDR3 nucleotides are TGCGCCAGCAGCCAAAGACTTGATATCACAGATACGCAGTATTTT.

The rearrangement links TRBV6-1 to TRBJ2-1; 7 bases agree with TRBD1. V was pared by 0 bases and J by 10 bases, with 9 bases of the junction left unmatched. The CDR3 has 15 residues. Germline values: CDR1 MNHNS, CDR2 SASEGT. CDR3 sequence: CASSEALGQAREQFF. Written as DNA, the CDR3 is TGTGCCAGCAGTGAAGCGCTTGGACAGGCCAGGGAGCAGTTCTTC.

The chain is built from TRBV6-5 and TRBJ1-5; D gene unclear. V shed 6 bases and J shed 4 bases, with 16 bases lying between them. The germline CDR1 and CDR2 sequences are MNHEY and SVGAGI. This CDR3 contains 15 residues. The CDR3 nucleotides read TGTGCCAGCAGCATGGAGGGCGGGATTAATCAGCCCCAGCATTTT. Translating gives CASSMEGGINQPQHF.

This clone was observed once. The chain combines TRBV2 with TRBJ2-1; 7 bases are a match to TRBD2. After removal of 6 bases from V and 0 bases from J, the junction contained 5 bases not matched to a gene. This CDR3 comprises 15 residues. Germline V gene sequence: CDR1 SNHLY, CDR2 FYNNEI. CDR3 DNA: TGTGCCAGCAGGAGCGGGGTCAGCTCCTACAATGAGCAGTTCTTC. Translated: CASRSGVSSYNEQFF.

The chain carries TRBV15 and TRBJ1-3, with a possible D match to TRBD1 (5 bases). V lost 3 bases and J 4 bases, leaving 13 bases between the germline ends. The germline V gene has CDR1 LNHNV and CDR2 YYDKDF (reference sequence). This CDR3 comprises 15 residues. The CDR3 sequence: CATSSPGFPGNTIYF. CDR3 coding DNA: TGTGCCACCAGCAGCCCAGGGTTTCCCGGAAACACCATATATTTT.

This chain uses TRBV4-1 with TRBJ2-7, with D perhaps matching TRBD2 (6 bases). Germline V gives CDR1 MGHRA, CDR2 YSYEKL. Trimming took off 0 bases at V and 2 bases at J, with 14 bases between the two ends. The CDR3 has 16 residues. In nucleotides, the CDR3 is TGCGCCAGCAGCCAAGATCAAAGGACTAAGGCCTACGAGCAGTACTTC. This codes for CASSQDQRTKAYEQYF.

The CDR3 is CASRIREPLNTGELFF. The CDR3 DNA sequence: TGCGCCAGCAGAATCCGAGAGCCCCTAAACACCGGGGAGCTGTTTTTT. The chain joins TRBV5-1 to TRBJ2-2; D remains unclear. The CDR3 sequence is 16 residues long. Germline CDR1 is SGHRS and CDR2 is YFSETQ. V was trimmed by 5 bases and J by 2 bases, leaving 16 bases between them.

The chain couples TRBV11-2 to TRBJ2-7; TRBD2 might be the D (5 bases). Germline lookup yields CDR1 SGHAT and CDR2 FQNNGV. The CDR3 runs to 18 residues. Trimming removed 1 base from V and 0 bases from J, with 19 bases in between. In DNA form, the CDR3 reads TGTGCCAGCAGCTTAGCGCGGGTCGGCCAGCCGAGCTCCTACGAGCAGTACTTC. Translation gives CASSLARVGQPSSYEQYF.

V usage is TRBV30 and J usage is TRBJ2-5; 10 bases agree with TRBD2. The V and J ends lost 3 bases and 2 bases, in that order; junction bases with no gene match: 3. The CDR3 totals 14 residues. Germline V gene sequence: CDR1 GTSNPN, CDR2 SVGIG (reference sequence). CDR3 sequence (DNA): TGTGCCTGGAGCATGACTAGCGGGCAAGAGACCCAGTACTTC. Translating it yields CAWSMTSGQETQYF. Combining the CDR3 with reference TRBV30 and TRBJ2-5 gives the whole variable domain SQTIHQWPATLVQPVGSPLSLECTVEGTSNPNLYWYRQAAGRGLQLLFYSVGIGQISSEVPQNLSASRPQDRQFILSSKKLLLSDSGFYLCAWSMTSGQETQYFGPGTRLLVL.

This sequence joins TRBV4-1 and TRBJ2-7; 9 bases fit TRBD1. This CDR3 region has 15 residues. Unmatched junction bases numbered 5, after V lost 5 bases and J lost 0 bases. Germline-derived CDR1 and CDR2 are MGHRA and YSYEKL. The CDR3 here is CASSTGQGSSYEQYF. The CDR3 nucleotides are TGCGCCAGCAGCACTGGACAGGGGAGCTCCTACGAGCAGTACTTC.

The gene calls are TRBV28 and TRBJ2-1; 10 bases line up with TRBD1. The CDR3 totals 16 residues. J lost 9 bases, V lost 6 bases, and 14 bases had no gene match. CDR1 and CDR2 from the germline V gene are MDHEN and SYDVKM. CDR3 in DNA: TGTGCCAGCAGCCCAGGGGGACAGGGGCTATGGGGTGAGCAGTTCTTC. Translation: CASSPGGQGLWGEQFF.

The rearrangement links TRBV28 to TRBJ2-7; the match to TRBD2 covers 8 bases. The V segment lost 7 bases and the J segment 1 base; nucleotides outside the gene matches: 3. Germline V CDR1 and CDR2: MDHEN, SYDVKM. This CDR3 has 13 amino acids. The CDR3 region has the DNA TGTGCCAGCACGAAGCGGGAGTCCTACGAGCAGTACTTC. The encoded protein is CASTKRESYEQYF. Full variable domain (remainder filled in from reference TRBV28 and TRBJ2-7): DVKVTQSSRYLVKRTGEKVFLECVQDMDHENMFWYRQDPGLGLRLIYFSYDVKMKEKGDIPEGYSVSREKKERFSLILESASTNQTSMYLCASTKRESYEQYFGPGTRLTVT.